Given below is one TCR beta chain in context. Its antigen is not known. The CDR3 totals 11 residues. Trimming removed 6 bases from V and 5 bases from J, with 8 bases in between. Germline loops: CDR1 MNHEY, CDR2 SVGEGT. One entry per CDR3 protein results from TCRdb running MiXCR on the RT-PCR reads. The sample has roughly 700,000 distinct CDR3 sequences; around 14% are singletons. This specimen belongs to a study of response to subunit inactivated influenza vaccine. Study-level results: The authors proposed limited new T cell recruitment per seasonal influenza vaccination.

The chain is built from TRBV6-2 or TRBV6-3 and TRBJ2-7; D gene uncertain. The input for sequencing was PBMCs from blood, taken approximately 15 days before vaccination. This sequence originates from a middle-aged man who received an inactivated influenza vaccine. This CDR3 is CASSNYDEQYF. In DNA form, the CDR3 reads TGTGCCAGCAGCAACTACGACGAGCAGTACTTC.